The 9 T cell receptor beta chains listed next were all sequenced from one sample in a study of blood T cells in healthy people across ages. Combining a sample-barcoded 5' primer with a J-beta primer mix, a second PCR ran for about 6 to 12 cycles. TCRdb processed the 5' RACE reads anew with MiXCR; each CDR3 protein has one entry. This table holds roughly 900,000 distinct CDR3 sequences, approximately 49% found once. The specimen was blood. These receptors came from a man aged 25-40 years in good health.

The rearrangement joins TRBV11-2 to TRBJ2-3; unclear D gene. The germline V gene has CDR1 SGHAT and CDR2 FQNNGV. Trimming removed 0 bases at V and 1 base at J, with 8 bases between. The CDR3 has 15 residues. The CDR3 nucleotides are TGTGCCAGCAGCTTAGAGGGGTATGGCACAGATACGCAGTATTTT. Translation gives CASSLEGYGTDTQYF.

The chain has TRBV5-6 and TRBJ2-3, with 7 bases fitting TRBD1. Germline trimming cut 0 bases from V and 3 bases from J; bases unmatched to any gene: 10. The CDR3 consists of 17 residues. The germline gives CDR1 SGHDT, CDR2 YYEEEE. CDR3 in amino acids: CASSLVSAGQETDTQYF. CDR3 sequence (DNA): TGTGCCAGCAGCTTGGTTTCTGCAGGACAGGAGACAGATACGCAGTATTTT.

The chain combines TRBV4-2 with TRBJ2-7; 7 bases align to TRBD1. With 0 bases clipped from V and 3 bases from J, the junction kept 8 bases outside the gene matches. The CDR3 has 16 residues. Germline V gene data show CDR1 as LGHNA and CDR2 as YNFKEQ. For the CDR3, the DNA is TGTGCCAGCAGCCAAGACATTGATACAGGGGTCTACGAGCAGTACTTC. Encoded protein: CASSQDIDTGVYEQYF.

This clonotype has more than one count but fewer than ten. This chain connects TRBV15 to TRBJ1-6, with 9 bases identical to TRBD1. The CDR3 has 15 residues. Germline V gives CDR1 LNHNV, CDR2 YYDKDF (reference sequence). V shed 2 bases and J 7 bases; nucleotides not matched to a gene: 3. The CDR3 sequence is CATSRNRGRNSPLHF. DNA of the CDR3: TGTGCCACCAGCAGAAACAGGGGGCGCAATTCACCCCTCCACTTT.

This clonotype was seen only a few times. The chain uses TRBV6-5 and TRBJ2-1; 10 positions match TRBD2. The V segment lost 8 bases and the J segment 4 bases; nucleotides outside the gene matches: 5. The CDR3 is made up of 14 amino acids. Germline lookup yields CDR1 MNHEY and CDR2 SVGAGI. The DNA of the CDR3 is TGTGCCAGCTCTAGCGGGGGACTTTACAATGAGCAGTTCTTC. It encodes CASSSGGLYNEQFF.

The V gene is TRBV6-1, the J gene TRBJ1-5, with D hard to call. Germline V CDR1 and CDR2: MNHNS, SASEGT. The CDR3 extends over 15 amino acids. V lost 6 bases, J lost 5 bases, and 17 bases lay in between. CDR3 DNA: TGTGCCAGCAGATCCGATGGCGGCTCCTATCAGCCCCAGCATTTT. This translates into CASRSDGGSYQPQHF.

The rearrangement joins TRBV2 to TRBJ2-7, with a tentative D call TRBD1 (5 bases). The ends were cut back, 4 bases at V and 6 bases at J, with 16 bases in the middle. From germline, CDR1 is SNHLY and CDR2 FYNNEI. The CDR3 extends over 14 amino acids. Written as DNA, the CDR3 is TGTGCCAGCAGTGTTGCCAGGGAAACCGGCGAGCAGTACTTC. Amino acids: CASSVARETGEQYF. The full variable domain, completed using reference TRBV2 and TRBJ2-7, is EPEVTQTPSHQVTQMGQEVILRCVPISNHLYFYWYRQILGQKVEFLVSFYNNEISEKSEIFDDQFSVERPDGSNFTLKIRSTKLEDSAMYFCASSVARETGEQYFGPGTRLTVT.

With regard to this clonotype: Germline and junction disagree at one end, which may indicate a read error. The chain couples TRBV5-1 to TRBJ2-3; tentatively, D is TRBD1 (8 bases). CDR1 and CDR2 (germline): SGHRS, YFSETQ. This CDR3 comprises 14 residues. The CDR3 loop reads CASSSGQGGDTQYF. The CDR3 DNA follows: TGTGCCAGCAGTTCTGGACAGGGAGGGGATACGCAGTATTTT.

CDR3 DNA: TGTGCCATCAGTGAGTCTGCAGGGATAATCGGCAATCAGCCCCAGCATTTT. It specifies CAISESAGIIGNQPQHF. The V and J genes are TRBV10-3 and TRBJ1-5; perhaps TRBD1 as D (5 bases). Germline values: CDR1 ENHRY, CDR2 SYGVKD. The V gene lost 0 bases and the J gene lost 2 bases, with 14 bases spanning the gap. This CDR3 region has 17 residues.